Presented here are 5 T cell receptor beta chains from one specimen sequenced in a study of blood T cell repertoires in COVID-19. Some clones are missing from TCRdb's copy, which holds only in-frame ones; the method was immunoSEQ multiplex PCR. The profile covers roughly 55,000 clones, with approximately 78% appearing a single time and over 9.5% taken by the ten largest. Sequencing was performed on peripheral blood. The source of these receptors is a man older than 75 with acute or convalescent COVID-19.

The V call is TRBV5-5, the J call TRBJ2-1, with a tentative D call TRBD1 (6 bases). The V gene's germline CDR1 is SGHKS and CDR2 YYEKEE (reference sequence). The CDR3 has 16 amino acids. The V gene lost 4 bases and the J gene lost 0 bases, with 14 bases spanning the gap. In DNA form, the CDR3 reads TGTGCCAGCAGCCCCCGACAGGCGAGCTCCTACAATGAGCAGTTCTTC. It specifies CASSPRQASSYNEQFF.

V gene TRBV30 combines with J gene TRBJ1-2; TRBD1 might be the D (5 bases). CDR3 length equals 13 residues. Germline V gene lookup returns CDR1 GTSNPN and CDR2 SVGIG (reference sequence). The ends were cut back, 0 bases at V and 4 bases at J, with 9 bases in the middle. CDR3 sequence: CAWSVRGGYGYTF. CDR3 in DNA: TGTGCCTGGAGTGTACGGGGGGGCTATGGCTACACCTTC.

This clone was counted between two and nine times. The chain couples TRBV7-8 to TRBJ2-1, with a possible D match to TRBD1 (5 bases). Looked up from germline, CDR1 is SGHVS and CDR2 is FQNEAQ. Between the trimmed V and J ends, which lost 0 bases and 4 bases, there was a span of 10 bases. This CDR3 spans 15 amino acids. The CDR3 coding sequence is TGTGCCAGCAGCTTAGCGCTTGGGGCTTACAATGAGCAGTTCTTC. The encoded protein is CASSLALGAYNEQFF.

The table lists this clone with a count of one. V gene TRBV9 combines with J gene TRBJ1-1; D is undetermined. CDR3 length: 13 residues. V gave up 10 bases and J gave up 0 bases, with 13 bases separating them. The germline V gene encodes CDR1 SGDLS and CDR2 YYNGEE. The CDR3 spells CASSRLMNTEAFF. In DNA form, the CDR3 reads TGTGCCTCATCAAGACTCATGAACACTGAAGCTTTCTTT.

The chain employs TRBV19 and TRBJ1-6; 8 positions agree with TRBD1. Trimming cost V 3 bases and J 8 bases; bases outside gene matches: 0. This CDR3 spans 13 amino acids. Per the germline V gene, CDR1 is LNHDA and CDR2 is SQIVND (reference sequence). The CDR3 nucleotides are TGTGCCAGTAGTATGGACAGGGATTCACCCCTCCACTTT. Translation gives CASSMDRDSPLHF.